Presented here are 32 T cell receptor beta chains from one specimen sequenced in a study of T cell changes during pregnancy in multiple sclerosis. Profiled with immunoSEQ multiplex PCR; TCRdb holds only in-frame clones, not every one. Found here are tens of thousands of clones, over 80% of them singletons; the top ten hold around 0.8%. Sequences were derived from CD4+ T cells from peripheral blood mononuclear cells, sampled before pregnancy. The receptor source for this set is a female donor with multiple sclerosis, enrolled in a pregnancy study.

The chain is built from TRBV9 and TRBJ2-5; a possible D gene is TRBD1 (5 bases). V was shortened by 5 bases and J by 4 bases, with 9 bases between the two germline ends. This CDR3 has 12 amino acids. Germline CDR1 is SGDLS and CDR2 is YYNGEE. CDR3 DNA: TGTGCCAGCAGGGGCACAGGAGAGACCCAGTACTTC. Protein: CASRGTGETQYF.

This clone came up once. This chain joins TRBV5-1 and TRBJ2-7, with a possible D match to TRBD1 (6 bases). Germline CDR1 reads SGHRS; CDR2 reads YFSETQ. The germline V and J ends were trimmed by 0 bases and 2 bases, with 12 bases remaining between them. The CDR3 covers 15 residues. The CDR3 loop reads CASSLATGGPYEQYF. CDR3 DNA sequence: TGCGCCAGCAGCTTGGCCACTGGGGGCCCCTACGAGCAGTACTTC. The complete variable domain, with remaining parts taken from reference TRBV5-1 and TRBJ2-7, reads KAGVTQTPRYLIKTRGQQVTLSCSPISGHRSVSWYQQTPGQGLQFLFEYFSETQRNKGNFPGRFSGRQFSNSRSEMNVSTLELGDSALYLCASSLATGGPYEQYFGPGTRLTVT.

The V call is TRBV11-2, the J call TRBJ2-5, with 7 bases aligning to TRBD2. V was clipped by 2 bases and J by 4 bases; unmatched bases: 1. CDR3 length equals 13 residues. Germline-derived CDR1 and CDR2 are SGHAT and FQNNGV. CDR3 sequence: CASSLWGGETQYF. The CDR3 DNA reads as TGTGCCAGCAGCTTATGGGGGGGAGAGACCCAGTACTTC.

The chain joins TRBV7-2 to TRBJ2-1; D possibly corresponds to TRBD1 (5 bases). Trimming stripped 3 bases from V and 3 bases from J, with 9 bases between. The CDR3 is 14 amino acids. CDR1 is SGHTA and CDR2 is FQGNSA in the germline V gene. CDR3 DNA: TGTGCCAGCAGCTTCGCGACAGACTACAATGAGCAGTTCTTC. It translates to CASSFATDYNEQFF. The complete variable domain, with remaining parts taken from reference TRBV7-2 and TRBJ2-1, reads GAGVSQSPSNKVTEKGKDVELRCDPISGHTALYWYRQSLGQGLEFLIYFQGNSAPDKSGLPSDRFSAERTGGSVSTLTIQRTQQEDSAVYLCASSFATDYNEQFFGPGTRLTVL.

The chain joins TRBV5-6 to TRBJ1-1; D not resolved. V was cut by 4 bases and J by 3 bases, with 16 bases left in between. CDR1 and CDR2 (germline): SGHDT, YYEEEE. The CDR3 totals 15 residues. The CDR3 DNA follows: TGTGCCAGCAGCCCGGTAGGAAGGAGGGACACTGAAGCTTTCTTT. Translated, it gives CASSPVGRRDTEAFF.

V gene TRBV4-1 combines with J gene TRBJ2-5, with D possibly matching TRBD2 (5 bases). Per the germline V gene, CDR1 is MGHRA and CDR2 is YSYEKL. Between the trimmed V and J ends, which lost 0 bases and 5 bases, there was a span of 10 bases. This CDR3 contains 14 residues. This CDR3 reads CASSQDRGRETQYF. In DNA, the CDR3 is TGCGCCAGCAGCCAAGATCGGGGAAGGGAGACCCAGTACTTC.

The chain carries TRBV7-3 and TRBJ2-5; possibly TRBD2 for D (7 bases). This CDR3 contains 13 residues. V gave up 3 bases and J gave up 5 bases, with 10 bases separating them. The germline CDR1 and CDR2 sequences are SGHTA and FQGTGA. CDR3: CASSFGGLETQYF. DNA of the CDR3: TGTGCCAGCAGCTTCGGGGGGCTGGAGACCCAGTACTTC.

This rearrangement joins TRBV25-1 to TRBJ1-5; the D gene is possibly TRBD1 (5 bases). The CDR3 runs 14 residues. The V gene lost 3 bases and the J gene lost 11 bases, with 17 bases spanning the gap. The germline CDR1 and CDR2 sequences are MGHDK and SYGVNS. The CDR3 spells CASSDSGFGGSQHF. The CDR3 nucleotides are TGTGCCAGCAGTGACTCAGGGTTCGGGGGATCCCAGCATTTT.

The CDR3 here is CASSPQGINQPQHF. DNA of the CDR3: TGTGCCAGTAGTCCACAGGGGATAAATCAGCCCCAGCATTTT. The chain carries TRBV19 and TRBJ1-5; 7 bases match TRBD1. Germline loops: CDR1 LNHDA, CDR2 SQIVND (reference sequence). J gave up 4 bases and V 5 bases, and 5 bases lay outside the gene matches. The CDR3 spans 14 residues.

Comments on this clone: At the DNA level, this CDR3 is encoded by other sequences in the same sample as well. V and J are TRBV5-6 and TRBJ1-2; 7 bases are shared with TRBD1. V gave up 1 base and J gave up 8 bases; unmatched junction bases: 2. There are 12 residues in the CDR3. The germline V gene encodes CDR1 SGHDT and CDR2 YYEEEE. CDR3 sequence: CASSLQGGGYTF. The CDR3 bases are TGTGCCAGCAGCTTGCAGGGGGGCGGCTACACCTTC.

The V call is TRBV7-2, the J call TRBJ2-5, with a possible D match to TRBD2 (7 bases). The CDR3 contains 16 residues. V dropped 4 bases and J dropped 9 bases, with 24 bases sitting between them. Germline CDR1 reads SGHTA; CDR2 reads FQGNSA. CDR3 bases: TGTGCCAGCAGCTACTGGACTAGGGGGAGTCAAGGGGCCCAGTACTTC. Translating gives CASSYWTRGSQGAQYF. Based on the CDR3 plus reference TRBV7-2 and TRBJ2-5, the full variable domain is GAGVSQSPSNKVTEKGKDVELRCDPISGHTALYWYRQSLGQGLEFLIYFQGNSAPDKSGLPSDRFSAERTGGSVSTLTIQRTQQEDSAVYLCASSYWTRGSQGAQYFGPGTRLLVL.

Of note for this clone: The sample holds other DNA sequences that translate to the same CDR3. The chain uses TRBV7-2 and TRBJ2-7, with 11 bases lining up with TRBD2. This CDR3 region has 15 residues. V dropped 5 bases and J dropped 3; count of bases not matched to a gene: 6. From germline, CDR1 is SGHTA and CDR2 FQGNSA. CDR3 sequence (DNA): TGTGCCAGCAGCCCTACTAGCGGGGGACTCTACGAGCAGTACTTC. Amino acids: CASSPTSGGLYEQYF. Looking up the rest from reference TRBV7-2 and TRBJ2-7 gives the full variable domain: GAGVSQSPSNKVTEKGKDVELRCDPISGHTALYWYRQSLGQGLEFLIYFQGNSAPDKSGLPSDRFSAERTGGSVSTLTIQRTQQEDSAVYLCASSPTSGGLYEQYFGPGTRLTVT.

This chain links TRBV10-3 with TRBJ1-3, with 10 bases lining up with TRBD1. The CDR3 contains 16 residues. After removal of 4 bases from V and 2 bases from J, the junction contained 5 bases not matched to a gene. Germline V CDR1 and CDR2: ENHRY, SYGVKD. CDR3 amino acids: CAISAGDRGAGNTIYF. In DNA, the CDR3 is TGTGCCATCAGTGCAGGGGACAGGGGCGCTGGAAACACCATATATTTT.

This chain links TRBV5-1 with TRBJ1-2, with TRBD1 matching 10 bases. CDR1 is SGHRS, CDR2 YFSETQ, per germline. Germline trimming cut 0 bases from V and 7 bases from J; bases unmatched to any gene: 9. This CDR3 contains 16 residues. The CDR3 protein is CASSLDPRQGASGYTF. The DNA for the CDR3 is TGCGCCAGCAGCTTGGATCCTCGACAGGGGGCGAGTGGCTACACCTTC.

This chain links TRBV9 with TRBJ2-1; weak D call: TRBD2 (6 bases). Germline V lookup: CDR1 SGDLS, CDR2 YYNGEE. The V and J ends lost 4 bases and 6 bases respectively, with 14 bases between them. CDR3 length: 14 amino acids. The CDR3 DNA reads as TGTGCCAGCAGCCTCCGGGACTTAGGCAATGAGCAGTTCTTC. Translation: CASSLRDLGNEQFF.

The chain uses TRBV6-5 and TRBJ2-7, with TRBD1 matching over 7 bases. V lost 6 bases, J lost 2 bases, and 7 bases stayed unmatched. Germline CDR1 is MNHEY and CDR2 is SVGAGI. The CDR3 has 14 amino acids. CDR3 bases: TGTGCCAGCAGCCGGGACAGAAAAACCTACGAGCAGTACTTC. This gives the protein CASSRDRKTYEQYF.

This clone was observed a few times. This rearrangement joins TRBV11-3 to TRBJ1-6; maybe TRBD1 (5 bases). Trimming stripped 3 bases from V and 7 bases from J, with 7 bases between. The CDR3 spans 13 residues. Germline CDR1 and CDR2: SGHNT and YENEEA. Here the CDR3 reads CASSFNRNSPLHF. The CDR3 DNA sequence: TGTGCCAGCAGCTTCAACAGGAATTCACCCCTCCACTTT.

J is TRBJ1-5 and V is TRBV15; TRBD1 matches at 7 bases. V lost 0 bases to trimming and J lost 5 bases; unmatched junction nucleotides: 10. In germline, CDR1 is LNHNV, CDR2 YYDKDF (reference sequence). This CDR3 has 17 residues. The CDR3 sequence: CATSRDALGQYYQPQHF. For the CDR3, the DNA is TGTGCCACCAGCAGAGACGCCTTGGGACAGTATTATCAGCCCCAGCATTTT.

J is TRBJ2-7 and V is TRBV5-4; tentatively, D is TRBD2 (6 bases). Trimming left V 2 bases short and J 1 base short, with 13 bases between. CDR3 length: 15 residues. Germline CDR1 reads SGHNT; CDR2 reads YYREEE (reference sequence). CDR3 residues: CASSFIRGKSYEQYF. The CDR3 nucleotides are TGTGCCAGCAGCTTTATTCGGGGGAAATCCTACGAGCAGTACTTC.

The V and J genes are TRBV7-2 and TRBJ2-3; 7 bases are a match to TRBD1. The CDR3 consists of 14 residues. Trimming at V came to 5 bases and at J to 6 bases, leaving 8 bases not matched to a gene. From germline, CDR1 is SGHTA and CDR2 FQGNSA. CDR3 protein: CASSPRQGRDTQYF. DNA for the CDR3: TGTGCCAGCAGCCCGCGACAGGGAAGGGATACGCAGTATTTT.

The chain uses TRBV28 and TRBJ1-6; possible D gene TRBD1, 5 bases. This CDR3 has 18 amino acids. Trimming left V 3 bases short and J 0 bases short, with 15 bases between. The germline V gene has CDR1 MDHEN and CDR2 SYDVKM. CDR3 coding DNA: TGTGCCAGCAGTTTGGGGGTGGGAGGGGTCTCCTATAATTCACCCCTCCACTTT. Amino acids: CASSLGVGGVSYNSPLHF.

The chain uses TRBV29-1 and TRBJ1-2; TRBD1 matches 11 bases. The CDR3 consists of 14 residues. The V gene's germline CDR1 is SQVTM and CDR2 ANQGSEA. V gave up 6 bases and J gave up 5 bases; unmatched junction bases: 8. In nucleotides, the CDR3 is TGCAGCGTCGGAGGACAGGGGGCGTTATATGGCTACACCTTC. Amino acids: CSVGGQGALYGYTF.

The rearrangement uses TRBV7-8 and TRBJ2-1; 13 nucleotides line up with TRBD2. Germline CDR1 reads SGHVS; CDR2 reads FQNEAQ. V lost 1 base and J lost 5; bases outside the gene matches: 8. This CDR3 region has 18 residues. The CDR3 reads CASSLVLAGGFSNNEQFF. The CDR3, as DNA: TGTGCCAGCAGCTTAGTACTAGCGGGGGGGTTTAGCAACAATGAGCAGTTCTTC.

This clone has only one observation. One end of the junction fails to match germline, which may point to a read error. The V gene is TRBV7-3, the J gene TRBJ2-3; 15 bases match TRBD2. The CDR3 is 18 amino acids. Germline V CDR1 and CDR2: SGHTA, FQGTGA. CDR3 nucleotides: TGTGCCAGCAGCCTAACGGGACTAGCGGGGGGTCTAGCAGATACGCAGTATTTT. This gives the protein CASSLTGLAGGLADTQYF.

The genes are TRBV9 and TRBJ1-1; 7 bases fit TRBD1. The CDR3 is 16 residues long. The junction had 11 bases not matched to a gene; V was cut back by 0 bases and J by 6 bases. The germline gives CDR1 SGDLS, CDR2 YYNGEE. In DNA form, the CDR3 reads TGTGCCAGCAGCGTAGCACCGACAGGGAATAGTGCTGAAGCTTTCTTT. Protein: CASSVAPTGNSAEAFF.

The chain has TRBV7-9 and TRBJ1-2, with unresolved D. The CDR3 is 12 amino acids. Germline V CDR1 and CDR2: SEHNR, FQNEAQ (reference sequence). V was trimmed by 3 bases and J by 3 bases, leaving 5 bases between them. The chain's CDR3 is CASSFPDYGYTF. The CDR3 DNA sequence: TGTGCCAGCAGCTTCCCCGACTATGGCTACACCTTC. Based on the CDR3 plus reference TRBV7-9 and TRBJ1-2, the full variable domain is DTGVSQNPRHKITKRGQNVTFRCDPISEHNRLYWYRQTLGQGPEFLTYFQNEAQLEKSRLLSDRFSAERPKGSFSTLEIQRTEQGDSAMYLCASSFPDYGYTFGSGTRLTVV.

This rearrangement joins TRBV5-5 to TRBJ2-5, with 7 nucleotides matching TRBD2. J gave up 1 base and V 1 base, and 4 bases lay outside the gene matches. Germline loops: CDR1 SGHKS, CDR2 YYEKEE (reference sequence). CDR3 length: 15 residues. This chain's CDR3 is CASSLRGGFQETQYF. In DNA form, the CDR3 reads TGTGCCAGCAGCTTGCGCGGGGGTTTCCAAGAGACCCAGTACTTC.

The rearrangement links TRBV19 to TRBJ2-7, with D perhaps TRBD2 (5 bases). Germline V gene sequence: CDR1 LNHDA, CDR2 SQIVND (reference sequence). The CDR3 extends over 15 amino acids. V was clipped by 1 base and J by 0 bases, with 10 bases between them. CDR3 residues: CASSIAGISSYEQYF. In nucleotides, the CDR3 is TGTGCCAGTAGTATAGCGGGAATCAGCTCCTACGAGCAGTACTTC.

V usage is TRBV7-2 and J usage is TRBJ2-3; maybe TRBD1 (6 bases). CDR3 size: 16 residues. Looked up from germline, CDR1 is SGHTA and CDR2 is FQGNSA. V was cut by 3 bases and J by 0 bases, with 13 bases left in between. As DNA, the CDR3 is TGTGCCAGCAGCTTGAGGGGGTCACCTAGCACAGATACGCAGTATTTT. Residues: CASSLRGSPSTDTQYF. The full variable domain, rest sourced from reference TRBV7-2 and TRBJ2-3, is GAGVSQSPSNKVTEKGKDVELRCDPISGHTALYWYRQSLGQGLEFLIYFQGNSAPDKSGLPSDRFSAERTGGSVSTLTIQRTQQEDSAVYLCASSLRGSPSTDTQYFGPGTRLTVL.

The CDR3 region is CAWSVWADEKLFF. For the CDR3, the DNA is TGTGCCTGGAGTGTATGGGCAGATGAAAAACTGTTTTTT. The chain is built from TRBV30 and TRBJ1-4; no clear D gene. Per germline, CDR1 GTSNPN and CDR2 SVGIG (reference sequence). V was clipped by 0 bases and J by 6 bases, with 8 bases between them. The CDR3 contains 13 residues.

The chain couples TRBV19 to TRBJ2-5; D not resolved. Germline CDR1 and CDR2: LNHDA and SQIVND (reference sequence). The CDR3 runs to 11 residues. V dropped 11 bases and J dropped 1 base, with 8 bases sitting between them. The CDR3 region has the DNA TGTGCCCCCCCGTGCCAAGAGACCCAGTACTTC. Translation: CAPPCQETQYF.

This chain connects TRBV27 to TRBJ1-5; no clear D. This CDR3 is built from 16 residues. In germline, CDR1 is MNHEY, CDR2 SMNVEV (reference sequence). V was trimmed by 4 bases and J by 3 bases, leaving 16 bases between them. The CDR3 loop reads CASSSESARYNQPQHF. In nucleotides, the CDR3 is TGTGCCAGCAGTTCCGAGAGCGCCCGGTACAATCAGCCCCAGCATTTT.